This TCR beta chain was retrieved from a study of blood T cell repertoires in COVID-19. The data were produced by immunoSEQ multiplex PCR, yet TCRdb's version contains in-frame clones alone and is incomplete. The sample consists of 150,000 or so clones, about four fifths of them appearing once. This clone was counted a single time. The CDR3 is made up of 18 amino acids. The trim removed 2 bases at V and 2 bases at J, leaving 11 bases unmatched. The V gene's germline CDR1 is KGHSH and CDR2 LQKENI. In terms of age and location, participants ranged from about 18 to 95 years and lived in about two dozen US areas.

The receptor was derived from a man aged 50 to 59 who had recovered from COVID-19. The sequencing input was PBMCs or T cells enriched from blood (not recorded which). This chain uses TRBV18 with TRBJ2-3; 9 nucleotides line up with TRBD2. The chain's CDR3 is CASSPISASGAYTDTQYF. Here the CDR3 DNA reads TGTGCCAGCTCACCAATTTCGGCTAGCGGGGCTTACACAGATACGCAGTATTTT.